The 6 T cell receptor beta chains reported below all come from one sample, sequenced in a study of tumor-infiltrating lymphocytes in primary liver carcinoma. cDNA specific to TCR beta was made from 450 to 650 ng of total RNA, with a constant-region primer employed for priming. Modified slightly, ARM-PCR produced TCR beta libraries over three nested multiplex PCR rounds. The first two PCR rounds used TRBV1-TRBV30 forward primers with a C-beta reverse primer, about 10 cycles each. From the multiplex PCR reads, TCRdb called clonotypes with MiXCR, one entry per CDR3 protein. The data contain under 110,000 distinct CDR3 sequences, 65% to 75% of them singletons. Unsorted bulk tissue, about 18-32 mg of it, served as the source for co-extraction of RNA and DNA. Sequencing input: liver tumor tissue from sampling region 2. Stated subset: tumor region T2, inferior pole. The receptors come from a woman between 55 and 75 years old with primary liver carcinoma and hepatitis B virus infection.

The sample holds many counts of this clonotype. This chain links TRBV7-9 with TRBJ1-5, with D maybe TRBD1 (5 bases). CDR3 length: 13 residues. V was cut by 4 bases and J by 5 bases, with 9 bases left in between. The germline gives CDR1 SEHNR, CDR2 FQNEAQ (reference sequence). The DNA of the CDR3 is TGTGCCAGCAGCTGGGGACGTGATCAGCCCCAGCATTTT. Amino acids: CASSWGRDQPQHF. The full variable domain, completed using reference TRBV7-9 and TRBJ1-5, is DTGVSQNPRHKITKRGQNVTFRCDPISEHNRLYWYRQTLGQGPEFLTYFQNEAQLEKSRLLSDRFSAERPKGSFSTLEIQRTEQGDSAMYLCASSWGRDQPQHFGDGTRLSIL.

This clonotype was observed once. The CDR3 ends on some other residue instead of the conserved phenylalanine or tryptophan, so this is likely a read error. V gene TRBV29-1 combines with J gene TRBJ1-1; no clear D gene. The CDR3 totals 13 residues. In germline, CDR1 is SQVTM, CDR2 ANQGSEA. The CDR3 loop reads CSVVKGGNIEAFS. The CDR3, as DNA: TGCAGCGTTGTGAAGGGCGGGAACATTGAAGCTTTCTCT.

On this clonotype itself: One junction end disagrees with the germline gene, perhaps due to a read error. The chain carries TRBV11-3 and TRBJ2-7; 11 bases are shared with TRBD1. The CDR3 is 15 amino acids. Germline loops: CDR1 SGHNT, CDR2 YENEEA. The CDR3 region is CASSSWTGGSLEQYF. In DNA, the CDR3 is TGCGCCAGCAGCTCATGGACAGGGGGCTCCCTCGAGCAGTACTTC.

In the case of this clonotype: A read error is likely, as this CDR3 ends without the conserved phenylalanine or tryptophan. This chain links TRBV11-3 with TRBJ2-3, with 11 bases aligning to TRBD1. This CDR3 is built from 17 residues. Looked up from germline, CDR1 is SGHNT and CDR2 is YENEEA. CDR3 in DNA: TGTGCGAGCAGCCGGGCGGCCGGACAGGGGGCCTCAGATACGCAGTATCTA. This encodes CASSRAAGQGASDTQYL.

This clonotype was counted at least ten times. This sequence joins TRBV5-6 and TRBJ2-2; TRBD2 aligns across 11 bases. The CDR3 runs 19 residues. J lost 4 bases, V lost 0 bases, and 11 bases had no gene match. CDR1 is SGHDT, CDR2 YYEEEE, per germline. Written as DNA, the CDR3 is TGTGCCAGCAGCTTGGATTTTGGTAGCGGGAGGGCCGGCACCGGGGAGCTGTTTTTT. Its translation is CASSLDFGSGRAGTGELFF.

This clonotype was observed once. This may be a read error, as it is one base from a much larger clone. The chain employs TRBV28 and TRBJ2-1; TRBD2 matches 10 bases. Germline values: CDR1 MDHEN, CDR2 SYDVKM. The ends lost 2 bases at V and 7 bases at J; junction bases unmatched: 5. CDR3 length equals 15 residues. CDR3 in DNA: TGTGCCAGCAGTTTAATGGGACTAGCGAAAAATGAGCAGTTCTTC. Its translation is CASSLMGLAKNEQFF.